Presented here are 10 T cell receptor beta chains from one specimen sequenced in a study of T-cell memory formation after mild COVID-19. MiXCR was run by TCRdb on the 5' RACE reads, yielding one entry per CDR3 protein. The repertoire has 530,000 or so distinct CDR3 sequences, roughly 17% of them found once; the top ten carry roughly 7.7%. The sample was PBMCs or a T cell subset sorted from them (not recorded which). The receptors derive from an adult woman who had mild COVID-19 (a few samples of this study predate the infection). Cell type and time point are not known.

There are a few counts of this clonotype. The chain joins TRBV5-1 to TRBJ2-1, with a tentative D call TRBD2 (5 bases). Trimming removed 4 bases at V and 4 bases at J, with 15 bases between. Germline V gene lookup returns CDR1 SGHRS and CDR2 YFSETQ. The length of the CDR3 is 15 residues. The CDR3 here is CASSRTAPWYNEQFF. The CDR3 DNA reads TGCGCCAGCAGCCGGACTGCCCCCTGGTACAATGAGCAGTTCTTC. Full variable domain (remainder filled in from reference TRBV5-1 and TRBJ2-1): KAGVTQTPRYLIKTRGQQVTLSCSPISGHRSVSWYQQTPGQGLQFLFEYFSETQRNKGNFPGRFSGRQFSNSRSEMNVSTLELGDSALYLCASSRTAPWYNEQFFGPGTRLTVL.

The chain combines TRBV4-3 with TRBJ1-2; D may be TRBD1 (5 bases). CDR3 length equals 15 residues. V was shortened by 0 bases and J by 4 bases, with 12 bases between the two germline ends. Germline CDR1 is LGHNA and CDR2 is YSLEER. CDR3 nucleotide sequence: TGCGCCAGCAGCCAAGAAGGGGTCACCGGCTATGGCTACACCTTC. It codes for CASSQEGVTGYGYTF.

This clonotype was observed a few times. The chain employs TRBV6-5 and TRBJ1-2, with D possibly TRBD1 on 6 matching bases. CDR1 is MNHEY and CDR2 is SVGAGI in the germline V gene. This CDR3 has 14 amino acids. The V gene lost 5 bases and the J gene lost 4 bases, with 14 bases spanning the gap. Written as DNA, the CDR3 is TGTGCCAGCAGTAAACTGACAGGCGTCTATGGCTACACCTTC. As protein: CASSKLTGVYGYTF.

The chain is built from TRBV21-1 and TRBJ2-7; no check of the table's D call, TRBD1, against the DNA was made. TRBV21-1 is a pseudogene segment. This CDR3 spans 17 amino acids. The CDR3 DNA reads as TGTGCCAGCACAACGGCTAACCGTACAGGGGGCTTTTACGAGCAGTACTTC. This sequence encodes CASTTANRTGGFYEQYF.

The gene calls are TRBV6-2 or TRBV6-3 and TRBJ2-7; D tentatively fits TRBD1 or TRBD2 (7 bases each). V was pared by 5 bases and J by 5 bases, with 16 bases between. CDR3 size: 14 residues. CDR1 is MNHEY and CDR2 is SVGEGT in the germline V gene. The chain's CDR3 is CASSLDRAGDEQYF. The DNA of the CDR3 is TGTGCCAGCAGTCTTGACAGGGCGGGAGACGAGCAGTACTTC.

The chain couples TRBV5-1 to TRBJ2-7; 8 bases fit TRBD2. The ends lost 0 bases at V and 3 bases at J; junction bases unmatched: 8. This CDR3 comprises 16 residues. Germline V CDR1 and CDR2: SGHRS, YFSETQ. The CDR3 region is CASSLAPAGEYYEQYF. DNA of the CDR3: TGCGCCAGCAGCTTGGCCCCAGCGGGGGAATACTACGAGCAGTACTTC.

This clonotype was observed a few times. The chain recombines TRBV12-3 or TRBV12-4 with TRBJ2-6; tentatively, D is TRBD1 (7 bases). The V gene lost 1 base and the J gene lost 3 bases, with 10 bases spanning the gap. The CDR3 length is 16 residues. CDR3 loop: CASSLVQGGGANVLTF. The CDR3, as DNA: TGTGCCAGCAGTTTAGTGCAGGGGGGTGGGGCCAACGTCCTGACTTTC.

The chain combines TRBV20-1 with TRBJ2-2, with D tentatively TRBD1 (6 bases). Germline CDR1 and CDR2: DFQATT and SNEGSKA (reference sequence). Trimming removed 4 bases at V and 12 bases at J, with 12 bases between. The CDR3 totals 11 residues. For the CDR3, the DNA is TGCAGTGCTAAACAGGGATTTAAGCTGTTTTTT. It translates to CSAKQGFKLFF.

This clonotype was counted a few times. V and J are TRBV11-2 and TRBJ2-1, with 9 bases identical to TRBD2. The V and J ends lost 1 base and 8 bases, in that order; junction bases with no gene match: 12. The germline V gene has CDR1 SGHAT and CDR2 FQNNGV. The CDR3 is 17 residues long. The CDR3 bases are TGTGCCAGCAGCTTAGGAGGCGGGAGGGCCCCTTGGTATGAGCAGTTCTTC. Amino acid sequence: CASSLGGGRAPWYEQFF.

The chain employs TRBV9 and TRBJ2-7; 8 bases agree with TRBD1. The CDR3 totals 15 residues. Germline V lookup: CDR1 SGDLS, CDR2 YYNGEE. V lost 4 bases and J lost 3; bases outside the gene matches: 9. The CDR3 bases are TGTGCCAGCAGCCAGACGCCGGGACAGGTCTACGAGCAGTACTTC. It yields the protein CASSQTPGQVYEQYF.